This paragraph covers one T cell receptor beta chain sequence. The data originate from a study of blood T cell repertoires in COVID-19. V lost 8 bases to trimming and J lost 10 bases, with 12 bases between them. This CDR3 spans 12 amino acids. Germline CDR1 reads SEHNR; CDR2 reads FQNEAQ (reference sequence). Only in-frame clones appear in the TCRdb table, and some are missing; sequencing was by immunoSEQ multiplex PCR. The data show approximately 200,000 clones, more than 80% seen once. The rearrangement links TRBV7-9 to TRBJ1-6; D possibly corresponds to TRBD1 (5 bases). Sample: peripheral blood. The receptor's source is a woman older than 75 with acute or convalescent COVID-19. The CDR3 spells CASSTGNSPLHF. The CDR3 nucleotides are TGTGCCAGCTCCACAGGAAACTCACCCCTCCACTTT.